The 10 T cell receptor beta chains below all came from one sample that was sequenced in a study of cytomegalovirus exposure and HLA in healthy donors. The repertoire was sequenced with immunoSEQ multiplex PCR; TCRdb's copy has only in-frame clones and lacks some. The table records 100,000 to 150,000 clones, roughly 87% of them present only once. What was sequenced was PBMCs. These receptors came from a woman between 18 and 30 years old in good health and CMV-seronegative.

Written as DNA, the CDR3 is TGTGCCAGCAGGGGGACAGGGGGTAGCAATCAGCCCCAGCATTTT. Its translation: CASRGTGGSNQPQHF. V usage is TRBV6-6 and J usage is TRBJ1-5; 11 nucleotides line up with TRBD1. Trimming cost V 6 bases and J 0 bases; bases outside gene matches: 1. The CDR3 is 15 amino acids. Germline V gene sequence: CDR1 MNHNY, CDR2 SVGAGI (reference sequence).

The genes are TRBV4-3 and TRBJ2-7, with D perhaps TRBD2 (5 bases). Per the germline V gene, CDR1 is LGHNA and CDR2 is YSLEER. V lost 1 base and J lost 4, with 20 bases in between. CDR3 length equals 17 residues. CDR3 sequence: CASSQGPHGGPLYEQYF. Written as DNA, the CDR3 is TGCGCCAGCAGCCAAGGACCCCACGGAGGCCCCCTTTACGAGCAGTACTTC.

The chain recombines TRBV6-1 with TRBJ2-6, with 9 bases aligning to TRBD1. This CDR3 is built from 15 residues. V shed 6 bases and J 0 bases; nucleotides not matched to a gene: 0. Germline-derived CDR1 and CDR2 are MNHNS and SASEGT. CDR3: CASRTGGSGANVLTF. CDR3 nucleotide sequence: TGTGCCAGCAGGACAGGGGGCTCTGGGGCCAACGTCCTGACTTTC.

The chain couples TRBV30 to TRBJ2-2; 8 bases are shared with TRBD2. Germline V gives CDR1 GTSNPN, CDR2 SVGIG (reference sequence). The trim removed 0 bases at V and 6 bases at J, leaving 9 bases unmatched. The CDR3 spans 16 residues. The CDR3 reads CAWSVTAGARAGELFF. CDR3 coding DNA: TGTGCCTGGAGTGTGACAGCGGGGGCCAGGGCCGGGGAGCTGTTTTTT.

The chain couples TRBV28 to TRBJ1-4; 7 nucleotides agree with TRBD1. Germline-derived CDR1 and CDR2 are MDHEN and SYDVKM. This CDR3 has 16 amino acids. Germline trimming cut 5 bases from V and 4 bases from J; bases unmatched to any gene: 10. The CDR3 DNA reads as TGTGCCAGCAGTCAACCCGGGACAGCGAGTAATGAAAAACTGTTTTTT. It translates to CASSQPGTASNEKLFF.

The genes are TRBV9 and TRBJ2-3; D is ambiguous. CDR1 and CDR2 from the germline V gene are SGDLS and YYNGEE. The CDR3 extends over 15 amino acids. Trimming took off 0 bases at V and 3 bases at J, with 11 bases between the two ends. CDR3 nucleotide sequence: TGTGCCAGCAGCGTAGTGTACGGAGAGACAGATACGCAGTATTTT. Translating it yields CASSVVYGETDTQYF.

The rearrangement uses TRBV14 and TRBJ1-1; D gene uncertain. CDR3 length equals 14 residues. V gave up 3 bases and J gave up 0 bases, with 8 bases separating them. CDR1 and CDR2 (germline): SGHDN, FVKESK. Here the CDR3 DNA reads TGTGCCAGCAGCCAGAACAGCCTGAACACTGAAGCTTTCTTT. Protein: CASSQNSLNTEAFF.

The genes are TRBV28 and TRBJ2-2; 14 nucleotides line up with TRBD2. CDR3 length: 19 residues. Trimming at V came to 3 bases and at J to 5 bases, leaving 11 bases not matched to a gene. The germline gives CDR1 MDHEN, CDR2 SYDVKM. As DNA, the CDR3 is TGTGCCAGCAGTTTTAAGTTCGGACTAGCGGGGGGAGGGACCGGGGAGCTGTTTTTT. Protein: CASSFKFGLAGGGTGELFF. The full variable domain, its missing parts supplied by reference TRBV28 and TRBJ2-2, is DVKVTQSSRYLVKRTGEKVFLECVQDMDHENMFWYRQDPGLGLRLIYFSYDVKMKEKGDIPEGYSVSREKKERFSLILESASTNQTSMYLCASSFKFGLAGGGTGELFFGEGSRLTVL.

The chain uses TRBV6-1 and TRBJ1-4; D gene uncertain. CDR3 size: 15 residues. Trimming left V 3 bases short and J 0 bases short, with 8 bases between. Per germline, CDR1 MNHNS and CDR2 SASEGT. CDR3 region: CASSDDIATNEKLFF. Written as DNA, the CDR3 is TGTGCCAGCAGTGATGACATCGCAACTAATGAAAAACTGTTTTTT.

The CDR3 spells CASGGTVTNEKLFF. In DNA, the CDR3 is TGTGCCAGCGGGGGGACAGTAACTAATGAAAAACTGTTTTTT. The gene calls are TRBV2 and TRBJ1-4, with 7 bases that match TRBD1. V shed 8 bases and J 1 base; nucleotides not matched to a gene: 4. CDR1 is SNHLY and CDR2 is FYNNEI in the germline V gene. The CDR3 is made up of 14 amino acids.